This TCR beta chain derives from a study of cytomegalovirus exposure and HLA in healthy donors. The CDR3 has 14 residues. Germline CDR1 MNHNY, CDR2 SVGAGI (reference sequence). The V end was cut by 2 bases, the J end by 0 bases, with 8 bases between. Libraries were prepared by immunoSEQ multiplex PCR; TCRdb keeps only in-frame clonotypes and omits some of them. The data contain under 350,000 clones, 70% to 90% of them singletons. J is TRBJ2-7 and V is TRBV6-6, with D perhaps TRBD1 (5 bases). Sequenced input: PBMCs. The TCR originated in a woman aged 18-29 years in good health and CMV-seronegative. The CDR3 protein is CASSYKGASYEQYF. The CDR3 bases are TGTGCCAGCAGTTACAAAGGGGCCTCCTACGAGCAGTACTTC.